A single sample is the source of the 32 T cell receptor beta chains below, sequenced in a study of shared clonotypes between healthy human individuals. The naive CD8 fraction comprised CD45RO-negative cells positively selected for CCR7 and excluded terminally differentiated effector memory CD45RA+ cells. Method: immunoSEQ multiplex PCR; TCRdb's copy keeps in-frame clones and lacks some. The sample includes about 2.2 million clones, around 93% of them seen just once. Sequenced material: naive CD8+ T cells from PBMCs. Source of these receptors: a man younger than 35 in good health. Some clones in this sample may be carry-over from other donors' samples.

The chain combines TRBV19 with TRBJ1-1; D possibly corresponds to TRBD1 (5 bases). V lost 5 bases and J 6 bases, leaving 16 bases between the germline ends. Germline CDR1 LNHDA, CDR2 SQIVND (reference sequence). The CDR3 contains 14 residues. The CDR3 protein is CASSYSREVPEAFF. The CDR3 region has the DNA TGTGCCAGTAGTTATTCCAGGGAGGTACCTGAAGCTTTCTTT.

The chain recombines TRBV28 with TRBJ2-7; the match to TRBD1 covers 7 bases. CDR1 and CDR2 (germline): MDHEN, SYDVKM. This CDR3 has 14 amino acids. The V and J ends lost 6 bases and 2 bases, in that order; junction bases with no gene match: 7. CDR3 in DNA: TGTGCCAGCAGCGACAACAGGGGTCCCTACGAGCAGTACTTC. Its protein is CASSDNRGPYEQYF.

The rearrangement links TRBV6-5 to TRBJ1-1; D unclear. Trimming shortened V by 0 bases and J by 1 base, and 6 bases separated the two germline ends. CDR1 and CDR2 from the germline V gene are MNHEY and SVGAGI. The CDR3 is 14 residues long. The CDR3 loop is CASSYSVENTEAFF. The CDR3 nucleotides are TGTGCCAGCAGTTACTCGGTCGAGAACACTGAAGCTTTCTTT.

Details on this clone: This sample also contains other DNA sequences that code for the same CDR3. The chain has TRBV7-8 and TRBJ1-1; no reliable D call. The CDR3 has 15 residues. Per the germline V gene, CDR1 is SGHVS and CDR2 is FQNEAQ. The germline V and J ends were trimmed by 0 bases and 2 bases, with 10 bases remaining between them. Here the CDR3 reads CASSLARVPNTEAFF. For the CDR3, the DNA is TGTGCCAGCAGCTTAGCAAGGGTGCCAAACACTGAAGCTTTCTTT.

The chain recombines TRBV5-1 with TRBJ2-1; D is ambiguous. The V end lost 3 bases, the J end lost 6 bases, and 25 bases lay between the germline ends. The CDR3 has 18 residues. The V gene's germline CDR1 is SGHRS and CDR2 YFSETQ. This CDR3 is CASSYPANGTRAANEQFF. Here the CDR3 DNA reads TGCGCCAGCAGCTACCCGGCGAACGGAACACGGGCGGCCAATGAGCAGTTCTTC. The whole variable domain, filled in from reference TRBV5-1 and TRBJ2-1, reads KAGVTQTPRYLIKTRGQQVTLSCSPISGHRSVSWYQQTPGQGLQFLFEYFSETQRNKGNFPGRFSGRQFSNSRSEMNVSTLELGDSALYLCASSYPANGTRAANEQFFGPGTRLTVL.

This sequence joins TRBV4-2 and TRBJ2-1, with D uncertain. V lost 3 bases to trimming and J lost 8 bases, with 5 bases between them. Germline V gene data show CDR1 as LGHNA and CDR2 as YNFKEQ. The CDR3 runs 11 residues. The CDR3 is CASSHGDEQFF. The CDR3 DNA sequence: TGTGCCAGCAGCCACGGAGATGAGCAGTTCTTC.

V gene TRBV28 combines with J gene TRBJ2-1, with 11 bases aligning to TRBD1. Germline V lookup: CDR1 MDHEN, CDR2 SYDVKM. Losses at the gene ends were 4 bases for V and 3 bases for J; bases not matched to a gene: 8. The CDR3 totals 17 residues. The CDR3 region is CASSSKWTGGNYNEQFF. The CDR3, as DNA: TGTGCCAGCAGTTCTAAGTGGACAGGGGGCAACTACAATGAGCAGTTCTTC.

The chain employs TRBV5-8 and TRBJ2-7, with TRBD2 matching over 7 bases. The CDR3 has 14 amino acids. Trimming cost V 0 bases and J 4 bases; bases outside gene matches: 4. Looked up from germline, CDR1 is SGHTS and CDR2 is YDEGEE. CDR3: CASSLEPGGYEQYF. The CDR3 nucleotides are TGTGCCAGCAGCTTGGAACCGGGAGGTTACGAGCAGTACTTC.

This rearrangement joins TRBV10-1 to TRBJ1-3; 7 positions agree with TRBD1. CDR3 length equals 16 residues. CDR1 and CDR2 from the germline V gene are WNHNN and SYGVQD (reference sequence). V lost 5 bases, J lost 3 bases, and 10 bases stayed unmatched. Here the CDR3 reads CASSPPKGAIGNTIYF. CDR3 nucleotide sequence: TGCGCCAGCAGTCCCCCGAAGGGGGCAATTGGAAACACCATATATTTT.

The chain has TRBV9 and TRBJ2-7; 7 bases agree with TRBD1. The ends lost 1 base at V and 5 bases at J; junction bases unmatched: 6. CDR1 and CDR2 (germline): SGDLS, YYNGEE. The CDR3 spans 14 residues. The CDR3 is CASSVSRTGNEQYF. The CDR3 region has the DNA TGTGCCAGCAGCGTATCCCGGACAGGTAACGAGCAGTACTTC.

The chain couples TRBV19 to TRBJ2-3; D remains unclear. Trimming took off 5 bases at V and 4 bases at J, with 10 bases between the two ends. This CDR3 is built from 13 residues. Germline CDR1 LNHDA, CDR2 SQIVND (reference sequence). The CDR3 DNA sequence: TGTGCCAGTAGTGCGGACGGAGCAGATACGCAGTATTTT. Its protein is CASSADGADTQYF.

This chain joins TRBV30 and TRBJ2-5; D is possibly TRBD2 (7 bases). The J call may not be correct, given that the DNA end is closer to TRBJ2-7. CDR1 is GTSNPN, CDR2 SVGIG, per germline (reference sequence). The CDR3 consists of 13 residues. The CDR3 nucleotides are TGTGCCTGGAGTAATGGGGGGGCGGACGAGCAGTACTTC. Translation gives CAWSNGGADEQYF.

V gene TRBV28 combines with J gene TRBJ2-7; D gene unclear. CDR1 is MDHEN and CDR2 is SYDVKM in the germline V gene. CDR3 size: 13 residues. V was pared by 2 bases and J by 4 bases, with 9 bases between. CDR3 in amino acids: CASSLTESYEQYF. DNA for the CDR3: TGTGCCAGCAGTTTAACTGAATCATACGAGCAGTACTTC.

This clone was seen once. The chain employs TRBV6-5 and TRBJ1-2; 10 bases fit TRBD1. With V trimmed by 5 bases and J by 5 bases, 2 bases remained unmatched. This CDR3 spans 13 amino acids. CDR1 is MNHEY and CDR2 is SVGAGI in the germline V gene. The CDR3 sequence is CASSRQGAYGYTF. CDR3 DNA: TGTGCCAGCAGTCGACAGGGGGCTTATGGCTACACCTTC.

The rearrangement links TRBV28 to TRBJ2-3, with D perhaps matching TRBD2 (7 bases). This CDR3 region has 17 residues. The V gene's germline CDR1 is MDHEN and CDR2 SYDVKM. V lost 2 bases, J lost 4 bases, and 19 bases lay in between. CDR3: CASSLPEGEGSADTQYF. CDR3 DNA: TGTGCCAGCAGTTTACCCGAGGGGGAGGGATCGGCAGATACGCAGTATTTT.

The rearrangement uses TRBV12-5 and TRBJ1-1; 10 bases fit TRBD1. The germline V gene has CDR1 LGHNT and CDR2 FRNRAP. V lost 4 bases, J lost 4 bases, and 12 bases stayed unmatched. The CDR3 covers 17 residues. The CDR3 region has the DNA TGTGCTAGTGGTTCGGACAGGGGGTTCCTGGGGTTCACTGAAGCTTTCTTT. Protein: CASGSDRGFLGFTEAFF. The full variable domain, its missing parts supplied by reference TRBV12-5 and TRBJ1-1, is DARVTQTPRHKVTEMGQEVTMRCQPILGHNTVFWYRQTMMQGLELLAYFRNRAPLDDSGMPKDRFSAEMPDATLATLKIQPSEPRDSAVYFCASGSDRGFLGFTEAFFGQGTRLTVV.

The chain carries TRBV5-3 and TRBJ2-7; D is uncertain. TRBV5-3 is designated an ORF whose function remains uncertain. The CDR3 contains 14 residues. V lost 9 bases and J lost 1, with 17 bases in between. The CDR3 here is CATTADVRSYEQYF. CDR3 bases: TGTGCCACAACGGCCGATGTCAGGTCCTACGAGCAGTACTTC.

This chain uses TRBV7-9 with TRBJ2-5; D could derive from TRBD1 or TRBD2 (5 bases each). With 11 bases removed from V and 5 bases from J, the gap between germline ends came to 18 bases. CDR1 is SEHNR and CDR2 is FQNEAQ in the germline V gene (reference sequence). The CDR3 is made up of 13 amino acids. This CDR3 is CAVGKKGWETQYF. The CDR3 coding sequence is TGTGCCGTCGGGAAAAAGGGGTGGGAGACCCAGTACTTC.

The gene calls are TRBV6-6 and TRBJ2-5, with D perhaps matching TRBD1 (6 bases). Germline V lookup: CDR1 MNHNY, CDR2 SVGAGI (reference sequence). Trimming removed 6 bases at V and 3 bases at J, with 17 bases between. CDR3 length: 15 residues. The CDR3 spells CASSTWGQSEETQYF. The CDR3 DNA sequence: TGTGCCAGCAGCACCTGGGGGCAGTCGGAAGAGACCCAGTACTTC.

DNA of the CDR3: TGTGCCAGCAGTTACCTAGCGGGAGACAACGAGCAGTACTTC. It yields the protein CASSYLAGDNEQYF. The chain couples TRBV6-5 to TRBJ2-7, with 10 bases fitting TRBD2. The CDR3 is 14 residues long. In germline, CDR1 is MNHEY, CDR2 SVGAGI. V was pared by 2 bases and J by 5 bases, with 3 bases of the junction left unmatched.

The chain recombines TRBV5-8 with TRBJ2-7, with a weak D call TRBD2 (5 bases). Trimming removed 4 bases at V and 3 bases at J, with 14 bases between. Looked up from germline, CDR1 is SGHTS and CDR2 is YDEGEE. The CDR3 totals 14 residues. The CDR3 DNA sequence: TGTGCCAGCAGCGGCGGACTCGAAAACTACGAGCAGTACTTC. Amino acid sequence: CASSGGLENYEQYF. Drawing the rest from reference TRBV5-8 and TRBJ2-7, the complete variable domain is EAGVTQSPTHLIKTRGQQATLRCSPISGHTSVYWYQQALGLGLQFLLWYDEGEERNRGNFPPRFSGRQFPNYSSELNVNALELEDSALYLCASSGGLENYEQYFGPGTRLTVT.

The V call is TRBV28, the J call TRBJ1-2; D might be TRBD1 (6 bases). The V end was cut by 9 bases, the J end by 5 bases, with 19 bases between. The V gene's germline CDR1 is MDHEN and CDR2 SYDVKM. The CDR3 spans 14 residues. For the CDR3, the DNA is TGTGCCAGTTGGGGGGCAGGGGAGTCATATGGCTACACCTTC. Amino acids: CASWGAGESYGYTF.

The chain has TRBV29-1 and TRBJ2-1; 12 nucleotides line up with TRBD2. J was trimmed by 7 bases and V by 6 bases; bases with no gene match: 7. The length of the CDR3 is 14 residues. Germline assignment: CDR1 SQVTM and CDR2 ANQGSEA. CDR3 region: CSVPRTSGRNEQFF. CDR3 nucleotides: TGCAGCGTCCCCCGAACTAGCGGGAGGAATGAGCAGTTCTTC.

The rearrangement links TRBV2 to TRBJ1-4; D remains ambiguous. From germline, CDR1 is SNHLY and CDR2 FYNNEI. V dropped 3 bases and J dropped 5 bases, with 19 bases sitting between them. The CDR3 has 17 residues. The CDR3 reads CASSDLTWTGGNEKLFF. The CDR3 DNA follows: TGTGCCAGCAGTGATCTAACATGGACGGGTGGGAATGAAAAACTGTTTTTT.

The chain carries TRBV11-3 and TRBJ2-3; 8 bases are a match to TRBD1. The CDR3 loop spans 16 amino acids. From germline, CDR1 is SGHNT and CDR2 YENEEA. After removal of 5 bases from V and 4 bases from J, the junction contained 11 bases not matched to a gene. The CDR3 DNA follows: TGTGCCAGCAGCACAGGACAGGGAGGAATGGCAGATACGCAGTATTTT. It yields the protein CASSTGQGGMADTQYF.

V and J are TRBV9 and TRBJ2-7, with 7 nucleotides matching TRBD2. Germline V CDR1 and CDR2: SGDLS, YYNGEE. Losses at the gene ends were 5 bases for V and 7 bases for J; bases not matched to a gene: 12. The length of the CDR3 is 14 residues. The CDR3 loop reads CASSSTSRSSEQYF. The CDR3 DNA follows: TGTGCCAGCAGTTCGACTAGCCGGTCCTCGGAGCAGTACTTC.

V is TRBV4-1 and J is TRBJ2-4; no clear D. V was cut by 2 bases and J by 0 bases, with 14 bases left in between. In germline, CDR1 is MGHRA, CDR2 YSYEKL. This CDR3 has 17 amino acids. CDR3 DNA: TGCGCCAGCAGCCAACTCTCTTTGGTTCTAGCCAAAAACATTCAGTACTTC. Encoded protein: CASSQLSLVLAKNIQYF.

The rearrangement uses TRBV19 and TRBJ2-7; 11 bases line up with TRBD2. V trimming: 6 bases; J trimming: 5 bases; junction bases outside the gene matches: 9. The CDR3 runs to 15 residues. The germline gives CDR1 LNHDA, CDR2 SQIVND (reference sequence). The CDR3 bases are TGTGCCAGTAGGTCTACTAGCGGGAGTTTCGACGAGCAGTACTTC. It is translated as CASRSTSGSFDEQYF.

About this clone: In the same sample, other DNA sequences code for this CDR3. Here the CDR3 DNA reads TGTGCCAGCAGCCTAGGACAGGGGGCCTACGAGCAGTACTTC. The encoded protein is CASSLGQGAYEQYF. The chain couples TRBV9 to TRBJ2-7, with 10 bases that match TRBD1. The V gene end was trimmed by 4 bases and the J gene end by 2 bases; junction bases not matched to a gene: 3. CDR3 length: 14 residues. CDR1 is SGDLS and CDR2 is YYNGEE in the germline V gene.

The rearrangement joins TRBV6-6 to TRBJ1-2; D possibly corresponds to TRBD1 (5 bases). CDR1 and CDR2 from the germline V gene are MNHNY and SVGAGI (reference sequence). Trimming shortened V by 0 bases and J by 3 bases, and 11 bases separated the two germline ends. This CDR3 has 15 amino acids. As DNA, the CDR3 is TGTGCCAGCAGTTACTCTGGGGCGCGTGACTATGGCTACACCTTC. Translation: CASSYSGARDYGYTF.

The chain couples TRBV6-5 to TRBJ2-7, with D possibly being TRBD2 (6 bases). With 4 bases removed from V and 4 bases from J, the gap between germline ends came to 11 bases. The germline V gene has CDR1 MNHEY and CDR2 SVGAGI. CDR3 size: 13 residues. CDR3 protein: CASSFQGGYEQYF. The CDR3 bases are TGTGCCAGCAGTTTCCAAGGAGGGTACGAGCAGTACTTC.

This chain connects TRBV6-5 to TRBJ1-1; maybe TRBD1 (5 bases). Germline V gene data show CDR1 as MNHEY and CDR2 as SVGAGI. V lost 0 bases, J lost 3 bases, and 14 bases lay in between. The CDR3 totals 16 residues. CDR3 sequence reads: CASSYSGLLGDTEAFF. The CDR3 region has the DNA TGTGCCAGCAGTTACTCGGGACTTTTGGGGGACACTGAAGCTTTCTTT.